This T cell receptor beta chain was obtained from a study of T cells of healthy individuals. This clonotype was found many times. The CDR3 has 16 amino acids. Germline V gene sequence: CDR1 DFQATT, CDR2 SNEGSKA (reference sequence). Between the trimmed V and J ends, which lost 0 bases and 4 bases, there was a span of 18 bases. TCRdb reprocessed the 5' RACE reads with MiXCR, giving one entry per CDR3 protein. The sample yields some 41,000 distinct CDR3 sequences, 4% to 5.5% seen once. The sequence was obtained from a human donor in good health. The V call is TRBV20-1, the J call TRBJ1-2, with D possibly TRBD1 on 5 matching bases. In DNA, the CDR3 is TGCAGTGCTAGAGATCGGGGGAGGGTACCCACCTATGGCTACACCTTC. Its translation is CSARDRGRVPTYGYTF.